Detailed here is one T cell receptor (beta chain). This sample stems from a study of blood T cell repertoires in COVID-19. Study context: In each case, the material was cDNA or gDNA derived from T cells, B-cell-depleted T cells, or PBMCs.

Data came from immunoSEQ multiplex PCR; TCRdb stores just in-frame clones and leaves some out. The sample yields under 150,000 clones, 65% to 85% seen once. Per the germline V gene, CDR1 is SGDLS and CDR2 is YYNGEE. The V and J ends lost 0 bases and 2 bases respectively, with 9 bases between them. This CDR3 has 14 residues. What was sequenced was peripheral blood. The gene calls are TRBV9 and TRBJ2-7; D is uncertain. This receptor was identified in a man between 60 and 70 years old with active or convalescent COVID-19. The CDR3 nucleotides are TGTGCCAGCAGCGTAGACCGCGAGGCCTACGAGCAGTACTTC. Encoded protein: CASSVDREAYEQYF.